The 2 T cell receptor beta chains in this list originate from one sample, sequenced in a study of blood T cells in healthy people across ages. Sample-barcoded 5' priming and a J-beta primer mix drove a second PCR of roughly 7 to 11 cycles. TCRdb independently ran MiXCR on the 5' RACE reads; one entry per CDR3 protein. The sample carries roughly 560,000 distinct CDR3 sequences, more than 20% recorded once. These records were also assigned to another study, of T cells of mothers and their children.

The material sequenced was blood. All receptors derive from a boy younger than 18 in good health.

V is TRBV7-9 and J is TRBJ2-5, with 10 bases identical to TRBD2. Germline V gene data show CDR1 as SEHNR and CDR2 as FQNEAQ (reference sequence). V shed 6 bases, J shed 7 bases, and the junction held 11 bases outside the gene matches. The CDR3 consists of 15 residues. For the CDR3, the DNA is TGTGCCAGCAGGCCCACTAGCGGGGTTTTCGGGACCCAGTACTTC. Translation gives CASRPTSGVFGTQYF.

This clonotype was detected only a few times. The junction departs from the called germline gene at one end, perhaps through a read error. The chain uses TRBV7-9 and TRBJ2-5; D assignment may be TRBD1 or TRBD2 (5 bases each). There are 15 residues in the CDR3. The germline V gene encodes CDR1 SEHNR and CDR2 FQNEAQ (reference sequence). The CDR3 here is CAGSFPGPSQETQYF. CDR3 nucleotide sequence: TGTGCCGGCAGTTTTCCGGGACCGAGCCAAGAGACCCAGTACTTC.